Each of the 30 T cell receptor beta chains below was sequenced from the same sample in a study of T-cell reconstitution after alpha-beta-depleted transplantation in children. Unique molecular identifiers were incorporated when the TCRbeta library was constructed. TCRdb re-analysed the PCR reads in MiXCR, keeping a single row per CDR3 protein. The profile shows approximately 400,000 distinct CDR3 sequences, about a tenth of them singletons. The sample was PBMCs from the stem cell graft donor, taken from the stem cell graft. These receptors were taken from a human donor who donated a stem cell graft to a child with acute myeloid leukemia.

This clonotype was seen many times. V usage is TRBV20-1 and J usage is TRBJ2-7; the D is unclear. V lost 1 base and J lost 2, with 9 bases in between. The CDR3 totals 13 residues. The germline gives CDR1 DFQATT, CDR2 SNEGSKA (reference sequence). CDR3 region: CSARGHLPYEQYF. CDR3 nucleotide sequence: TGCAGTGCTAGAGGCCACTTACCCTACGAGCAGTACTTC.

The CDR3 DNA follows: TGTGCTAGTGGTTTGGTACTAGAGGATGCAACTAATGAAAAACTGTTTTTT. Encoded protein: CASGLVLEDATNEKLFF. The J gene is TRBJ1-4, the V gene TRBV12-5; D is ambiguous. CDR1 is LGHNT, CDR2 FRNRAP, per germline. V lost 0 bases to trimming and J lost 0 bases, with 11 bases between them. This CDR3 is built from 17 residues.

V and J are TRBV6-1 and TRBJ2-1, with 10 bases aligning to TRBD2. This CDR3 contains 15 residues. Looked up from germline, CDR1 is MNHNS and CDR2 is SASEGT. V lost 5 bases and J lost 2; bases outside the gene matches: 3. CDR3 loop: CASSRTSGPYNEQFF. CDR3 nucleotide sequence: TGTGCCAGCAGTCGGACTAGCGGACCCTACAATGAGCAGTTCTTC.

This clonotype was observed many times. J is TRBJ2-3 and V is TRBV2; 7 bases map to TRBD2. The CDR3 totals 17 residues. Trimming at V came to 4 bases and at J to 1 base, leaving 11 bases not matched to a gene. The germline V gene encodes CDR1 SNHLY and CDR2 FYNNEI. Written as DNA, the CDR3 is TGTGCCAGCAGTGTGACTCCGAGCGGGATTGGCACAGATACGCAGTATTTT. It encodes CASSVTPSGIGTDTQYF.

This clonotype was found many times. The rearrangement uses TRBV25-1 and TRBJ2-1; 7 nucleotides match TRBD2. J was trimmed by 3 bases and V by 3 bases; bases with no gene match: 8. The CDR3 is made up of 16 amino acids. In germline, CDR1 is MGHDK, CDR2 SYGVNS. The chain's CDR3 is CASSEFRDYIYNEQFF. The CDR3, as DNA: TGTGCCAGCAGTGAGTTCCGGGACTACATCTACAATGAGCAGTTCTTC.

This clonotype was counted only a few times. J is TRBJ2-3 and V is TRBV5-1; 11 bases align to TRBD2. The CDR3 has 20 amino acids. Unmatched junction bases numbered 16, after V lost 1 base and J lost 3 bases. From germline, CDR1 is SGHRS and CDR2 YFSETQ. The CDR3 here is CASSLSKGTSGRRLTDTQYF. The DNA of the CDR3 is TGCGCCAGCAGCTTGTCTAAAGGGACTAGCGGAAGAAGATTGACAGATACGCAGTATTTT.

The CDR3 nucleotides read TGTGCCAGCAGTTCGGGAACTTGGACAGTTAACACTGAAGCTTTCTTT. This translates into CASSSGTWTVNTEAFF. The J gene is TRBJ1-1, the V gene TRBV27, with TRBD1 as a possible D gene (6 bases). CDR1 and CDR2 (germline): MNHEY, SMNVEV (reference sequence). The CDR3 contains 16 residues. V dropped 4 bases and J dropped 2 bases, with 17 bases sitting between them.

V and J are TRBV29-1 and TRBJ1-2, with 9 bases lining up with TRBD1. Germline loops: CDR1 SQVTM, CDR2 ANQGSEA. The CDR3 length is 14 residues. The J segment lost 4 bases and the V segment lost 3 bases, leaving 6 bases of the junction unmatched. This CDR3 reads CSVERGQGSYGYTF. CDR3 in DNA: TGCAGCGTTGAGAGGGGACAGGGCTCCTATGGCTACACCTTC.

The V and J genes are TRBV12-3 or TRBV12-4 and TRBJ1-5; D gene unclear. V was clipped by 0 bases and J by 6 bases, with 15 bases between them. This CDR3 is 16 amino acids long. The CDR3 is CASSLARGISSQPQHF. The CDR3, as DNA: TGTGCCAGCAGTTTAGCGCGTGGGATTTCAAGTCAGCCCCAGCATTTT.

J is TRBJ1-2 and V is TRBV5-1; D is perhaps TRBD1 (5 bases). V dropped 4 bases and J dropped 6 bases, with 16 bases sitting between them. CDR1 and CDR2 from the germline V gene are SGHRS and YFSETQ. The length of the CDR3 is 14 residues. The CDR3 nucleotides read TGCGCCAGCAGCCAGGGAGCGGGGGTCAATGGCTACACCTTC. Encoded protein: CASSQGAGVNGYTF.

The chain joins TRBV14 to TRBJ2-3; 14 nucleotides match TRBD2. The CDR3 runs to 17 residues. After removal of 6 bases from V and 5 bases from J, the junction contained 10 bases not matched to a gene. Germline CDR1 SGHDN, CDR2 FVKESK. CDR3 nucleotide sequence: TGTGCCAGCAGGCCCGGACTAGCGGGGGGCCCCCGAGATACGCAGTATTTT. Translating gives CASRPGLAGGPRDTQYF.

This clonotype was picked up many times. The gene calls are TRBV6-5 and TRBJ1-6; TRBD1 aligns across 9 bases. Per germline, CDR1 MNHEY and CDR2 SVGAGI. The CDR3 contains 16 residues. V was pared by 2 bases and J by 4 bases, with 3 bases of the junction left unmatched. CDR3 bases: TGTGCCAGCAGTTACACCGGACAGGGGTATAATTCACCCCTCCACTTT. Amino acids: CASSYTGQGYNSPLHF.

The chain combines TRBV5-1 with TRBJ1-4; TRBD1 aligns across 7 bases. Per germline, CDR1 SGHRS and CDR2 YFSETQ. This CDR3 is 13 amino acids long. Unmatched junction bases numbered 4, after V lost 3 bases and J lost 8 bases. The CDR3 sequence is CASSSRGEEKLFF. CDR3 in DNA: TGCGCCAGCAGCTCCAGGGGGGAAGAAAAACTGTTTTTT.

This clonotype has only a few counts. The chain couples TRBV7-2 to TRBJ2-7; weak D call: TRBD2 (6 bases). This CDR3 is 15 amino acids long. Between the trimmed V and J ends, which lost 4 bases and 4 bases, there was a span of 17 bases. Germline-derived CDR1 and CDR2 are SGHTA and FQGNSA. As DNA, the CDR3 is TGTGCCAGCAGCTATACCGGGGGTGGGGGATACGAGCAGTACTTC. This encodes CASSYTGGGGYEQYF. The full variable domain, with the rest looked up from reference TRBV7-2 and TRBJ2-7, is GAGVSQSPSNKVTEKGKDVELRCDPISGHTALYWYRQSLGQGLEFLIYFQGNSAPDKSGLPSDRFSAERTGGSVSTLTIQRTQQEDSAVYLCASSYTGGGGYEQYFGPGTRLTVT.

A few counts support this clonotype. CDR3 protein: CASSLALAPGELFF. The CDR3 DNA reads TGCGCCAGCAGCTTGGCCCTAGCCCCCGGGGAGCTGTTTTTT. The rearrangement links TRBV5-1 to TRBJ2-2; D might be TRBD2 (5 bases). Germline CDR1 and CDR2: SGHRS and YFSETQ. The V end was cut by 0 bases, the J end by 6 bases, with 9 bases between. The CDR3 has 14 residues.

This clonotype was picked up a small number of times. The V gene is TRBV7-2, the J gene TRBJ2-5; TRBD1 agrees at 10 bases. Germline CDR1 SGHTA, CDR2 FQGNSA. V lost 5 bases, J lost 2 bases, and 8 bases stayed unmatched. There are 16 residues in the CDR3. This chain's CDR3 is CASSPRDRGWQETQYF. CDR3 DNA sequence: TGTGCCAGCAGCCCCCGGGACAGGGGATGGCAAGAGACCCAGTACTTC.

The chain recombines TRBV7-2 with TRBJ1-5; no reliable D call. Germline values: CDR1 SGHTA, CDR2 FQGNSA. V lost 1 base, J lost 1 base, and 5 bases lay in between. This CDR3 is built from 14 residues. Here the CDR3 DNA reads TGTGCCAGCAGCTTAGATTACAGCAATCAGCCCCAGCATTTT. It encodes CASSLDYSNQPQHF.

The gene calls are TRBV13 and TRBJ2-7, with TRBD1 identical over 7 bases. The CDR3 covers 15 residues. In germline, CDR1 is PRHDT, CDR2 FYEKMQ (reference sequence). Germline trimming cut 1 base from V and 4 bases from J; bases unmatched to any gene: 7. The DNA of the CDR3 is TGTGCCAGCAGCTTAGTGGAGACAGGGAATTACGAGCAGTACTTC. Translated, it gives CASSLVETGNYEQYF.

This clonotype appeared many times. V usage is TRBV10-3 and J usage is TRBJ2-2, with 7 bases identical to TRBD2. V shed 2 bases, J shed 1 base, and the junction held 1 base outside the gene matches. Germline assignment: CDR1 ENHRY and CDR2 SYGVKD. The CDR3 runs to 15 residues. CDR3 DNA: TGTGCCATCAGTGAGACTAGCGAGAACACCGGGGAGCTGTTTTTT. This gives the protein CAISETSENTGELFF.

This clonotype was recorded once. DNA of the CDR3: TGTGCCAGCAGCTTAGCGGGGGGGACCAATGAAAAACTGTTTTTT. Translating it yields CASSLAGGTNEKLFF. The V and J genes are TRBV11-1 and TRBJ1-4; the D gene is possibly TRBD1 (5 bases). The CDR3 totals 15 residues. V was shortened by 0 bases and J by 5 bases, with 10 bases between the two germline ends. Germline V gene lookup returns CDR1 SGHAT and CDR2 FQDESV (reference sequence).

CDR3 protein: CASSQDSGRIYGYTF. The CDR3 DNA reads as TGTGCCAGCAGCCAAGATTCGGGACGCATTTATGGCTACACCTTC. The chain employs TRBV14 and TRBJ1-2, with D possibly being TRBD1 (5 bases). The CDR3 spans 15 residues. Germline V lookup: CDR1 SGHDN, CDR2 FVKESK. The ends were cut back, 0 bases at V and 5 bases at J, with 13 bases in the middle. Full variable domain (remainder filled in from reference TRBV14 and TRBJ1-2): EAGVTQFPSHSVIEKGQTVTLRCDPISGHDNLYWYRRVMGKEIKFLLHFVKESKQDESGMPNNRFLAERTGGTYSTLKVQPAELEDSGVYFCASSQDSGRIYGYTFGSGTRLTVV.

This chain's CDR3 is CASSFPGEDTDTQYF. CDR3 nucleotides: TGTGCCAGCAGCTTCCCAGGGGAAGACACAGATACGCAGTATTTT. The V and J genes are TRBV7-9 and TRBJ2-3, with D tentatively TRBD1 (6 bases). The CDR3 has 15 residues. Germline CDR1 is SEHNR and CDR2 is FQNEAQ (reference sequence). V lost 3 bases, J lost 2 bases, and 12 bases lay in between.

The J gene is TRBJ2-5, the V gene TRBV27; D is uncertain. V was trimmed by 0 bases and J by 1 base, leaving 9 bases between them. The CDR3 runs 15 residues. The V gene's germline CDR1 is MNHEY and CDR2 SMNVEV (reference sequence). The CDR3, as DNA: TGTGCCAGCAGTTTATCGAACTGGGTCCAAGAGACCCAGTACTTC. It specifies CASSLSNWVQETQYF.

In its sample, this clonotype was seen many times. The rearrangement links TRBV2 to TRBJ1-1, with 7 bases aligning to TRBD1. CDR3 size: 15 residues. Germline CDR1 is SNHLY and CDR2 is FYNNEI. After removal of 6 bases from V and 1 base from J, the junction contained 8 bases not matched to a gene. CDR3 nucleotides: TGTGCCAGCAGGGATCGGACAGGTTCGAACACTGAAGCTTTCTTT. This codes for CASRDRTGSNTEAFF.

The chain is built from TRBV5-1 and TRBJ1-1, with a weak D call TRBD1 (5 bases). This CDR3 comprises 14 residues. Germline V gene data show CDR1 as SGHRS and CDR2 as YFSETQ. The ends were cut back, 0 bases at V and 5 bases at J, with 11 bases in the middle. CDR3 coding DNA: TGCGCCAGCAGCTTGGAAGCGGGGGAGACTGAAGCTTTCTTT. Translated: CASSLEAGETEAFF.

This clonotype has ten or more counts. V gene TRBV20-1 combines with J gene TRBJ1-1; 7 nucleotides agree with TRBD1. V was pared by 6 bases and J by 6 bases, with 16 bases of the junction left unmatched. The CDR3 totals 15 residues. CDR1 is DFQATT and CDR2 is SNEGSKA in the germline V gene (reference sequence). Written as DNA, the CDR3 is TGCAGTGCCAAACTCAAACAGGGGTTACTTGCTGAAGCTTTCTTT. Translated: CSAKLKQGLLAEAFF.

This clonotype was seen a few times. The chain carries TRBV12-3 or TRBV12-4 and TRBJ2-3, with TRBD2 identical over 8 bases. The CDR3 sequence is 14 residues long. V gave up 7 bases and J gave up 1 base; unmatched junction bases: 4. The CDR3 reads CASTNSGGTDTQYF. In nucleotides, the CDR3 is TGTGCCAGCACCAATAGCGGGGGCACAGATACGCAGTATTTT.

This clonotype was counted only a few times. The rearrangement uses TRBV20-1 and TRBJ2-3; D is perhaps TRBD1 (5 bases). The CDR3 is 14 amino acids. Looked up from germline, CDR1 is DFQATT and CDR2 is SNEGSKA (reference sequence). The V gene lost 6 bases and the J gene lost 0 bases, with 13 bases spanning the gap. CDR3 DNA: TGCAGTGCGGAACAGGCTACTAGCACAGATACGCAGTATTTT. The encoded protein is CSAEQATSTDTQYF.

This clonotype has a count of ten or more. Here the CDR3 DNA reads TGCGCCAGCAGCCCCCCGCTGGTGGCCACCGGGGAGCTGTTTTTT. Translated, it gives CASSPPLVATGELFF. This chain connects TRBV5-1 to TRBJ2-2; D is undetermined. With 4 bases removed from V and 4 bases from J, the gap between germline ends came to 14 bases. Per germline, CDR1 SGHRS and CDR2 YFSETQ. CDR3 length: 15 residues. Based on the CDR3 plus reference TRBV5-1 and TRBJ2-2, the full variable domain is KAGVTQTPRYLIKTRGQQVTLSCSPISGHRSVSWYQQTPGQGLQFLFEYFSETQRNKGNFPGRFSGRQFSNSRSEMNVSTLELGDSALYLCASSPPLVATGELFFGEGSRLTVL.

At least ten counts were recorded for this clonotype. This chain uses TRBV5-1 with TRBJ2-3; 14 positions match TRBD2. The CDR3 totals 16 residues. The germline gives CDR1 SGHRS, CDR2 YFSETQ. V was clipped by 3 bases and J by 6 bases; unmatched bases: 6. Here the CDR3 reads CASSSTSGRVLDTQYF. The CDR3 DNA follows: TGCGCCAGCAGCTCGACTAGCGGGAGGGTTCTGGATACGCAGTATTTT. Combining the CDR3 with reference TRBV5-1 and TRBJ2-3 gives the whole variable domain KAGVTQTPRYLIKTRGQQVTLSCSPISGHRSVSWYQQTPGQGLQFLFEYFSETQRNKGNFPGRFSGRQFSNSRSEMNVSTLELGDSALYLCASSSTSGRVLDTQYFGPGTRLTVL.